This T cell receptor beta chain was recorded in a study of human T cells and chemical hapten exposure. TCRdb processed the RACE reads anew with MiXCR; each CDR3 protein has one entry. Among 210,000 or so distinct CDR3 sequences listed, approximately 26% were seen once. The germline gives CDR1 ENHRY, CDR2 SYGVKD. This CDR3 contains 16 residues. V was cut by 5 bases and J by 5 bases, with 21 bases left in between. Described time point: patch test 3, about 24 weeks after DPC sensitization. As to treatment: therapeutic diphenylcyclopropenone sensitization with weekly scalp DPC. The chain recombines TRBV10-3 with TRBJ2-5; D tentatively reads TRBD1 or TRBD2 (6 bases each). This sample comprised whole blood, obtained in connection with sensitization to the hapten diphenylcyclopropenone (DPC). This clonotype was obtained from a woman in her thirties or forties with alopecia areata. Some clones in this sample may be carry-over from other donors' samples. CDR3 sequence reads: CAISKGGGGARETQYF. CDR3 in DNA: TGTGCCATCAGTAAAGGGGGAGGCGGGGCCCGGGAGACCCAGTACTTC.